Shown below are 14 T cell receptor beta chains from a single sample sequenced in a study of T cells expressing NK-cell markers. TCRdb re-called the 5' RACE reads; one entry per CDR3 protein, DNA not given. Recorded for this sample: about 380,000 distinct CDR3 sequences. The sample consisted of blood T cells: a sorted CD56 or NKG2C T cell subset, CD4+ or CD8+ T cells, or bulk PBMC T cells (not recorded which). The receptors derive from a man aged 18-70 years in good health.

The chain employs TRBV7-6 and TRBJ2-3; TCRdb gives TRBD2 as the D gene, but with no DNA this cannot be confirmed. The CDR3 is made up of 17 amino acids. Germline V gene sequence: CDR1 SGHVS, CDR2 FNYEAQ. CDR3 residues: CASSSFISGEPRDTQYF.

The CDR3 is CASSAGLAVYNEQFF. The V call is TRBV9, the J call TRBJ2-1; the D gene TCRdb calls, TRBD2, cannot be checked with no DNA. The V gene's germline CDR1 is SGDLS and CDR2 YYNGEE. The CDR3 extends over 15 amino acids.

The genes are TRBV12-3 or TRBV12-4 and TRBJ1-3; TCRdb names TRBD1, which stays unverified in the absence of DNA. The CDR3 length is 20 residues. Here the CDR3 reads CASSPRSGQGTYSSGNTIYF.

The chain employs TRBV6-5 and TRBJ2-3; without DNA, the TCRdb call of TRBD2 cannot be checked. This CDR3 region has 16 residues. In germline, CDR1 is MNHEY, CDR2 SVGAGI. CDR3 loop: CASSQFRGGALDTQYF.

The rearrangement joins TRBV5-1 to TRBJ1-2; TCRdb calls TRBD1, which cannot be checked without DNA. From germline, CDR1 is SGHRS and CDR2 YFSETQ. The CDR3 totals 19 residues. The CDR3 loop is CASRKGNPRTDNSNYGYTF.

The V and J genes are TRBV11-3 and TRBJ2-1; TCRdb selects TRBD1, and the lack of DNA leaves this call unchecked. This CDR3 contains 14 residues. CDR1 SGHNT and CDR2 YENEEA come from the germline V gene. CDR3 protein: CASSTTGGLNEQFF.

V usage is TRBV20-1 and J usage is TRBJ2-5; TCRdb proposes TRBD1, but this gene call is untestable without DNA. Germline lookup yields CDR1 DFQATT and CDR2 SNEGSKA (reference sequence). The CDR3 is 14 residues long. This CDR3 is CSARRTTKGETQYF.

The genes are TRBV7-9 and TRBJ2-4; the D call from TCRdb, TRBD1, cannot be confirmed without DNA. The CDR3 totals 14 residues. Germline V gene lookup returns CDR1 SEHNR and CDR2 FQNEAQ (reference sequence). The CDR3 protein is CASSLGGGVNIQYF.

V is TRBV24-1 and J is TRBJ2-1; TCRdb names TRBD1, which stays unverified in the absence of DNA. The CDR3 has 15 amino acids. Germline assignment: CDR1 KGHDR and CDR2 SFDVKD. The CDR3 is CATSDYIGTANEQFF.

This chain connects TRBV12-5 to TRBJ2-7; TCRdb names TRBD1, which stays unverified in the absence of DNA. This CDR3 is 14 amino acids long. Germline assignment: CDR1 LGHNT and CDR2 FRNRAP. CDR3 protein: CASGVRDSYYEQYF. The complete variable domain, with remaining parts taken from reference TRBV12-5 and TRBJ2-7, reads DARVTQTPRHKVTEMGQEVTMRCQPILGHNTVFWYRQTMMQGLELLAYFRNRAPLDDSGMPKDRFSAEMPDATLATLKIQPSEPRDSAVYFCASGVRDSYYEQYFGPGTRLTVT.

The rearrangement joins TRBV9 to TRBJ2-3; TCRdb gives TRBD2 as the D gene, but with no DNA this cannot be confirmed. This CDR3 spans 14 amino acids. Germline CDR1 is SGDLS and CDR2 is YYNGEE. CDR3 region: CASSPWEGHDTQYF.

V and J are TRBV6-5 and TRBJ1-1; as DNA is missing, the TRBD1 call by TCRdb cannot be tested. The CDR3 has 16 amino acids. CDR1 and CDR2 from the germline V gene are MNHEY and SVGAGI. The CDR3 loop is CASSYSADSMNTEAFF.

The chain employs TRBV5-1 and TRBJ2-5; TCRdb proposes TRBD2, but this gene call is untestable without DNA. The CDR3 extends over 14 amino acids. The germline V gene encodes CDR1 SGHRS and CDR2 YFSETQ. The CDR3 sequence: CASSKGGGQETQYF.

The chain uses TRBV3-1 and TRBJ1-2. This CDR3 has 13 residues. In germline, CDR1 is LGHDT, CDR2 YNNKEL (reference sequence). CDR3 sequence: CASSQSPNYGYTF.